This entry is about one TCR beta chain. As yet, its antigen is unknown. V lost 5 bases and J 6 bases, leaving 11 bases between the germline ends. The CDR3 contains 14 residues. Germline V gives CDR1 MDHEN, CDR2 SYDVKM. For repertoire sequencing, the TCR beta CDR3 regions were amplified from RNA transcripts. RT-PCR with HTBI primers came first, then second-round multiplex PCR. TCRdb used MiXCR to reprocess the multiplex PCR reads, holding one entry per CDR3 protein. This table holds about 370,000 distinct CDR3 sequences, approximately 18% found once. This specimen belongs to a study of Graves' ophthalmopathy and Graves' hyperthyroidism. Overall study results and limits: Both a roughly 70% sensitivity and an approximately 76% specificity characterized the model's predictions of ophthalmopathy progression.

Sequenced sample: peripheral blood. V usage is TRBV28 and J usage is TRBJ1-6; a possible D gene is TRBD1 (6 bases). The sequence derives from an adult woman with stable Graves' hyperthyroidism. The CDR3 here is CASSSGTPNSPLHF. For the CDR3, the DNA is TGTGCCAGCAGTAGCGGGACACCTAATTCACCCCTCCACTTT.